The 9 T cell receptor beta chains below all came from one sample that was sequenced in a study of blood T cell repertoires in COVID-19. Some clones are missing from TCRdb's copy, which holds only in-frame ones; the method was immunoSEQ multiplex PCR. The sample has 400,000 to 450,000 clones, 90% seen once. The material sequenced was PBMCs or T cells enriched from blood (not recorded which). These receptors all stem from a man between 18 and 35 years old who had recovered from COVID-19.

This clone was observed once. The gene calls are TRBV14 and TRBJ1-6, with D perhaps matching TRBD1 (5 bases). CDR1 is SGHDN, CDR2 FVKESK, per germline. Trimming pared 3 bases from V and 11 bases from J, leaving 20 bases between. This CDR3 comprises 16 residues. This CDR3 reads CASSHPIPQGRTPLHF. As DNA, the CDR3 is TGTGCCAGCAGCCACCCTATACCCCAGGGCAGGACACCCCTCCACTTT.

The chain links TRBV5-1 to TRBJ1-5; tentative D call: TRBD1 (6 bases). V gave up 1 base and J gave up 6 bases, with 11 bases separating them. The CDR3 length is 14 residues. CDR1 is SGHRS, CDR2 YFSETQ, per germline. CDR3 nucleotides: TGCGCCAGCAGCTTGAGGGGGGGTGGTCAGCCCCAGCATTTT. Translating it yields CASSLRGGGQPQHF.

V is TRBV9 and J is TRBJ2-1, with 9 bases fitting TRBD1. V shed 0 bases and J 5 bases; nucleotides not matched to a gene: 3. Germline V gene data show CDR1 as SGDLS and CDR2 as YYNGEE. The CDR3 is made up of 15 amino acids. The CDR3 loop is CASSVGGQGHNEQFF. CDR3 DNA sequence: TGTGCCAGCAGCGTAGGGGGACAGGGACACAATGAGCAGTTCTTC.

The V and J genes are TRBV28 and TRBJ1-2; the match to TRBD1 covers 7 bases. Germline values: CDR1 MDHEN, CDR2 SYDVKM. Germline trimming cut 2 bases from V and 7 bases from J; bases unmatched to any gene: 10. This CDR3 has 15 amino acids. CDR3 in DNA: TGTGCCAGCAGTTTACGGGACAGAAGGGGTGTTGGCTACACCTTC. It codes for CASSLRDRRGVGYTF.

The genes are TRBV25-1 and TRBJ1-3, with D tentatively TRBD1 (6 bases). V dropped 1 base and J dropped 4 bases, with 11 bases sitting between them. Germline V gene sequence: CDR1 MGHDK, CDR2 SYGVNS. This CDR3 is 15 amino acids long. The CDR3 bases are TGTGCCAGCAGTGAATCGGGGGGCTACGGAAACACCATATATTTT. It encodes CASSESGGYGNTIYF.

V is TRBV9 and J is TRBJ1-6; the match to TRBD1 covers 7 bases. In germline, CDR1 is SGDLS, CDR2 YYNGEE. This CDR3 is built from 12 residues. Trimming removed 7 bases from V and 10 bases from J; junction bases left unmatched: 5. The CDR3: CASGDSLSPLHF. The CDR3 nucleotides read TGTGCCAGCGGGGACAGTCTATCACCCCTCCACTTT.

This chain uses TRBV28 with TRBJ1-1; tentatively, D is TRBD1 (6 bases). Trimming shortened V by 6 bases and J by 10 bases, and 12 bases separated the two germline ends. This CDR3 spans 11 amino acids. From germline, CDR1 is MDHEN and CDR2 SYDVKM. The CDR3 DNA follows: TGTGCCAGCAGGAGGGGGATCGGAGCTTTCTTT. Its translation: CASRRGIGAFF.

DNA of the CDR3: TGTGCCAGCTGGGAGGGGGGAGACTATGGCTACACCTTC. Translation: CASWEGGDYGYTF. The rearrangement joins TRBV6-5 to TRBJ1-2, with D possibly being TRBD1 (6 bases). Germline assignment: CDR1 MNHEY and CDR2 SVGAGI. With 8 bases removed from V and 3 bases from J, the gap between germline ends came to 13 bases. The CDR3 contains 13 residues.

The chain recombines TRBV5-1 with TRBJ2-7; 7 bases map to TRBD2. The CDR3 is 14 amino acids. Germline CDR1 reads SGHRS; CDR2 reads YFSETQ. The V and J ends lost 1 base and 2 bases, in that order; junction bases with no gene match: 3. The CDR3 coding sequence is TGCGCCAGCAGCTTGACTAGCGCGGCCTACGAGCAGTACTTC. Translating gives CASSLTSAAYEQYF.